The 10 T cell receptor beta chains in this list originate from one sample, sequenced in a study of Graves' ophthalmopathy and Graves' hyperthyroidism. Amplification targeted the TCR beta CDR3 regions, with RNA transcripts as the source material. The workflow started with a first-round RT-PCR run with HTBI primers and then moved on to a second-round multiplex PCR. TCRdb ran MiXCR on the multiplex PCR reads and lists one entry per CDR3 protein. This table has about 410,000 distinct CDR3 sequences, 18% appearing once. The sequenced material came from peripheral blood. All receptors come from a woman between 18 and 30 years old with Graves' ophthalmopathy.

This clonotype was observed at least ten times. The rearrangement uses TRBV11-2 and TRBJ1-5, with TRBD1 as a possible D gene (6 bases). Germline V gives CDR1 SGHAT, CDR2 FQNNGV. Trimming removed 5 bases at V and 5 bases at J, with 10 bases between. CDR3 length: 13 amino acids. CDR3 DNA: TGTGCCAGCAGCAGACAGGCTCATCAGCCCCAGCATTTT. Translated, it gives CASSRQAHQPQHF.

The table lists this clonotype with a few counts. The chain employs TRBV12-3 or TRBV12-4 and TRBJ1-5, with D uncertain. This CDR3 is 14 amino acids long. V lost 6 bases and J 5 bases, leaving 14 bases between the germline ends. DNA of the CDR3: TGTGCCAGCAGCCAGCAAGGAGGGTATCAGCCCCAGCATTTT. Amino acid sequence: CASSQQGGYQPQHF.

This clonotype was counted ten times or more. As DNA, the CDR3 is TGCGCCAGCAGCCCTGGGACAGGTAGTTGGGAGACCCAGTACTTC. Translated: CASSPGTGSWETQYF. V is TRBV5-1 and J is TRBJ2-5, with 8 bases fitting TRBD1. Germline CDR1 SGHRS, CDR2 YFSETQ. After removal of 4 bases from V and 5 bases from J, the junction contained 10 bases not matched to a gene. The CDR3 is 15 amino acids.

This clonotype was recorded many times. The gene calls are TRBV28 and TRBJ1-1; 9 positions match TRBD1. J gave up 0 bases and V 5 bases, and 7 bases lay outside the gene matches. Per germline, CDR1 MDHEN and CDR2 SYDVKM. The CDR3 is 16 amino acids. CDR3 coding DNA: TGTGCCAGCAGTACCTCAGGGACAGGGATGAACACTGAAGCTTTCTTT. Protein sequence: CASSTSGTGMNTEAFF.

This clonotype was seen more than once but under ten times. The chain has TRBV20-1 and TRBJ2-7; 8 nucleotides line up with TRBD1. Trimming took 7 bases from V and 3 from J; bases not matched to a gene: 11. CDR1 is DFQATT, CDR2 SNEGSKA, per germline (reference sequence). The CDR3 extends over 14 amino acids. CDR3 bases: TGCAGTGTACGGCCGGACAGGGTCGGCTACGAGCAGTACTTC. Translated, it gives CSVRPDRVGYEQYF.

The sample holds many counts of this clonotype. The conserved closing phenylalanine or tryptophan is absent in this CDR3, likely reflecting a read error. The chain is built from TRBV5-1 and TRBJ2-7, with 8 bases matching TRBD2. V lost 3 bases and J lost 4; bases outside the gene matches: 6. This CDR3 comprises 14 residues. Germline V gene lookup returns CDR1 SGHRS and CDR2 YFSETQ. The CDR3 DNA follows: TGCGCCAGCAGCTCCGCGGGGGGTCCGTACGAGCAGTACCTC. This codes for CASSSAGGPYEQYL.

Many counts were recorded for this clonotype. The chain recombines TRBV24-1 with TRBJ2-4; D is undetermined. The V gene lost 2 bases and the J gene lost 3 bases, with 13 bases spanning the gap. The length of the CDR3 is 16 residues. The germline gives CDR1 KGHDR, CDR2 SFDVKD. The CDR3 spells CATSDSWGEGKNIQYF. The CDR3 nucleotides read TGTGCCACCAGTGATTCTTGGGGTGAAGGCAAAAACATTCAGTACTTC.

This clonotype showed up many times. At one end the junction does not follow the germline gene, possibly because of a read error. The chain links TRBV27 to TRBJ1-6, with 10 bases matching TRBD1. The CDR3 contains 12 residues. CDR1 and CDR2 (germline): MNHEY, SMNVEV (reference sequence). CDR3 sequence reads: CASRTGGTGELF. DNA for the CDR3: TGTGCCAGCAGGACAGGGGGGACAGGGGAACTCTTT.

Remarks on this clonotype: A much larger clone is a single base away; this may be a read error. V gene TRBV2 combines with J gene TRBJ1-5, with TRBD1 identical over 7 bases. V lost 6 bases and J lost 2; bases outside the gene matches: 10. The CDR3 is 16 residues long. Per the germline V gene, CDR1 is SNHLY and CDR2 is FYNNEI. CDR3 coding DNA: TGTGCCAGCAGGCTTCGACAGGGTCGAGGCAATCAGCCCCAGCATTTT. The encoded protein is CASRLRQGRGNQPQHF.

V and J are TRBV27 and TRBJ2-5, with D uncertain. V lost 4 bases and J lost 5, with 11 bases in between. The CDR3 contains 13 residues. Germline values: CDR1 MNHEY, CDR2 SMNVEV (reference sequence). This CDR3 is CASSSSLEETQYF. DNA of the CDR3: TGTGCCAGCAGTTCGTCCTTGGAGGAGACCCAGTACTTC.